This is a list of T cell receptor beta chains from one sample in a study of blood T cells in healthy people across ages. TCRdb redid the calling of the 5' RACE reads with MiXCR, one entry per CDR3 protein. The sample holds about 720,000 distinct CDR3 sequences, around a fifth seen once. Sequenced sample: blood. These receptors all stem from a man aged 70 or older in good health. The CDR3 runs from the conserved cysteine through the conserved F or W. The order of the fields is clone size, D gene, V gene, J gene, CDR3 protein, CDR3 DNA. D genes are given only for firm matches. A row's size may be missing; if present it is once, few, many or a size class.

>-|-|TRBV29-1|TRBJ1-4
CSVTPEGRDEKLFF
TGCAGCGTTACGCCGGAGGGACGTGATGAAAAACTGTTTTTT
>few|TRBD1|TRBV20-1|TRBJ1-1
CSARRTGGTEAFF
TGCAGTGCTAGACGAACAGGGGGCACTGAAGCTTTCTTT
>few|-|TRBV10-3|TRBJ2-1
CAISRVSSYNEQFF
TGTGCCATATCACGGGTAAGCTCCTACAATGAGCAGTTCTTC
>few|-|TRBV9|TRBJ2-3
CASSVDPSTDTQYF
TGTGCCAGCAGCGTAGATCCCAGCACAGATACGCAGTATTTT
>once|-|TRBV19|TRBJ1-1
CASSIDFPAAAFF
TGTGCCAGTAGTATAGATTTCCCGGCTGCAGCTTTCTTT
>few|TRBD1|TRBV5-5|TRBJ2-5
CASSWDRAGGRETQCF
TGTGCCAGCAGCTGGGACAGGGCCGGGGGTAGAGAGACCCAGTGCTTC
>few|-|TRBV20-1|TRBJ1-2
CSARDISYGYTF
TGCAGTGCTAGAGATATCAGCTATGGCTACACCTTC
>-|-|TRBV7-8|TRBJ2-7
CASSLVDGPYEQYF
TGTGCCAGCAGCTTAGTGGACGGCCCCTACGAGCAGTACTTC
>-|TRBD2|TRBV5-1|TRBJ2-3
CASRQTSGGLDTQYF
TGCGCCAGCAGACAGACTAGCGGGGGTCTAGATACGCAGTATTTT
>-|-|TRBV2|TRBJ2-2
CARGETGNTGELFF
TGTGCCAGGGGGGAGACAGGGAACACCGGGGAGCTGTTTTTT
>-|-|TRBV6-5|TRBJ1-2
CASSSRGSGLGIF
TGTGCCAGCAGTTCCCGGGGGTCAGGGCTCGGAATCTTC
>many|-|TRBV12-3/TRBV12-4|TRBJ1-3
CASSLNSPSGNTIYF
TGTGCCAGCAGTTTAAACAGTCCCTCTGGAAACACCATATATTTT
>-|-|TRBV7-9|TRBJ2-1
CASSLVINPYNEQFF
TGTGCCAGCAGCTTAGTGATAAACCCCTACAATGAGCAGTTCTTC
>few|-|TRBV29-1|TRBJ2-5
CSVEARLAEETQYF
TGCAGCGTTGAAGCTCGTCTGGCCGAGGAGACCCAGTACTTC
>-|-|TRBV5-8|TRBJ2-5
CASSLEGLRRQETQYF
TGTGCCAGCAGCTTGGAGGGGCTTCGACGCCAAGAGACCCAGTACTTC
>-|-|TRBV18|TRBJ2-5
CASSPQFGAAAETQYF
TGTGCCAGCTCACCACAATTCGGGGCGGCAGCGGAGACCCAGTACTTC
>-|-|TRBV12-3/TRBV12-4|TRBJ2-1
CASSLRVVLRGGNEQFF
TGTGCCAGCAGTTTAAGAGTGGTTCTAAGGGGAGGCAATGAGCAGTTCTTC
>-|-|TRBV3-1|TRBJ1-1
CASSQATGGTEAFF
TGTGCCAGCAGCCAAGCAACCGGCGGCACTGAAGCTTTCTTT
>few|-|TRBV7-2|TRBJ2-3
CASSLGSHGAQYF
TGTGCCAGCAGCTTAGGGAGCCATGGAGCGCAGTATTTT
>few|-|TRBV14|TRBJ2-7
CASSQSTDHYEQYF
TGTGCCAGCAGCCAATCGACGGATCACTACGAGCAGTACTTC
>few|TRBD2|TRBV7-2|TRBJ2-3
CASSLTTSGSSDTQYF
TGTGCCAGCAGCTTAACGACTAGCGGGAGTTCAGATACGCAGTATTTT
>-|TRBD2|TRBV20-1|TRBJ2-5
CSARPVGLAGVREETQYF
TGCAGTGCTAGACCGGTTGGACTAGCGGGAGTTCGAGAAGAGACCCAGTACTTC
>many|TRBD1|TRBV5-6|TRBJ1-6
CASSRTGGDSPLHF
TGTGCCAGCAGCCGGACAGGGGGAGATTCACCCCTCCACTTT
>-|-|TRBV14|TRBJ2-3
CASSQGVAVRDTQYF
TGTGCCAGCAGCCAAGGGGTAGCCGTCAGGGATACGCAGTATTTT
>few|TRBD2|TRBV20-1|TRBJ2-5
CSARGGLPETQYF
TGCAGTGCTAGGGGGGGACTACCCGAGACCCAGTACTTC
>-|-|TRBV7-2|TRBJ1-1
CASTKRGQNTEAFF
TGTGCCAGCACCAAGAGAGGGCAGAACACTGAAGCTTTCTTT
>-|-|TRBV28|TRBJ2-4
CASSLVRLAKNIQYF
TGTGCCAGCAGTTTGGTTCGACTAGCCAAAAACATTCAGTACTTC
>few|-|TRBV3-1|TRBJ1-5
CASSQAVGSNQPQHF
TGTGCCAGCAGCCAAGCTGTAGGGTCCAATCAGCCCCAGCATTTT
>-|-|TRBV11-2|TRBJ1-4
CASSLDGFGTQEKLFF
TGTGCCAGCAGCTTAGATGGTTTCGGGACACAAGAAAAACTGTTTTTT
>-|-|TRBV12-3/TRBV12-4|TRBJ1-2
CASKVGILNYGYTF
TGTGCCAGCAAAGTTGGGATCCTGAACTATGGCTACACCTTC
>many|-|TRBV20-1|TRBJ1-5
CSASAHGRGGSNQPQHF
TGCAGTGCTAGCGCCCATGGGAGGGGAGGGAGCAATCAGCCCCAGCATTTT
>few|TRBD1|TRBV5-1|TRBJ2-2
CASRAGTGGGELFF
TGCGCCAGCAGGGCTGGGACAGGCGGCGGGGAGCTGTTTTTT
>-|-|TRBV12-3/TRBV12-4|TRBJ2-1
CASSLTVRETEQFF
TGTGCCAGCAGCCTTACAGTTCGAGAAACTGAGCAGTTCTTC
>few|-|TRBV5-6|TRBJ2-1
CASSLTDQISYNEQFF
TGTGCCAGCAGCTTGACCGATCAAATATCCTACAATGAGCAGTTCTTC
>-|TRBD2|TRBV6-2/TRBV6-3|TRBJ2-7
CASSALFSTSLAGGRYEQYF
TGTGCCAGCAGTGCTCTCTTCTCAACGTCACTAGCGGGGGGGCGGTACGAGCAGTACTTC
>few|-|TRBV5-1|TRBJ1-6
CASSLGTRTMVSLHF
TGCGCCAGCAGCTTGGGGACACGAACGATGGTGTCCCTCCACTTT
>-|-|TRBV5-5|TRBJ2-7
CASSLGLFNEQYF
TGTGCCAGCAGCTTGGGGCTATTTAACGAGCAGTACTTC
>-|-|TRBV18|TRBJ2-5
CASSPTRNVETQYF
TGTGCCAGCTCACCAACTAGGAATGTAGAGACCCAGTACTTC
>-|-|TRBV4-2|TRBJ1-1
CASSPATGSIMEAFF
TGTGCCAGCAGCCCCGCCACCGGCAGTATCATGGAAGCTTTCTTT
>few|TRBD1|TRBV7-2|TRBJ2-5
CASSYQTGSETQYF
TGTGCCAGCAGCTACCAGACAGGGTCGGAGACCCAGTACTTC